Given below is one TCR beta chain in context. The CDR3 runs 15 residues. V lost 7 bases to trimming and J lost 1 base; unmatched junction nucleotides: 7. Germline CDR1 is SGHRS and CDR2 is YFSETQ. This sample is part of a study of cytomegalovirus exposure and HLA in healthy donors. Assay: immunoSEQ multiplex PCR; the TCRdb copy retains only in-frame clones and omits some. The sample lists 150,000 or so clones; roughly nine tenths were seen once. Sequences were obtained from PBMCs. The clonotype originates from a woman aged 18-35 years in good health and CMV-seropositive. V is TRBV5-1 and J is TRBJ1-3; the match to TRBD1 covers 8 bases. CDR3 nucleotide sequence: TGCGCCAGCGCGGAACAGGGGGTTTCTGGAAACACCATATATTTT. This encodes CASAEQGVSGNTIYF.